The clone carrying this T cell receptor beta chain was recorded many times. What it binds is not known. The data were obtained in a study of T cell repertoires in cytomegalovirus infection. As for the study in general: Recently identified HLA-C-restricted CMV epitopes were used, and well-studied HLA-B-restricted CMV epitopes were used as well. In public TCR beta signatures, there were indications of both CMV infection and matching HLA type.

Germline lookup yields CDR1 SGHVS and CDR2 FQNEAQ. This CDR3 spans 16 amino acids. The V end lost 1 base, the J end lost 4 bases, and 16 bases lay between the germline ends. MiXCR, applied by TCRdb to the reads, yields one record per CDR3 protein. This table holds fewer than 850,000 distinct CDR3 sequences, under 35% found once. The study's findings and limits: Frequencies of public TCR beta families were cumulated, and this identified carriers of CMV plus the relevant HLA. CMV-specific HLA-C-restricted TCR beta clonotypes dominated the ex vivo response.

The origin of this receptor is a human donor in good health (CMV status not recorded). Some clones in this sample may be carry-over from other donors' samples. Sequenced material: cultured CD8+ T cells from PBMCs, taken from culture after CMV antigen stimulation. The chain uses TRBV7-8 and TRBJ2-5; D unresolved. Here the CDR3 reads CASSLVGRSFGETQYF. CDR3 coding DNA: TGTGCCAGCAGCTTAGTAGGCCGTTCCTTTGGAGAGACCCAGTACTTC.